A single sample gave rise to the 12 T cell receptor beta chains below, sequenced in a study of T cell responses to AZD1222 COVID-19 vaccine. Assay: immunoSEQ multiplex PCR; the TCRdb copy retains only in-frame clones and omits some. The profile shows over 150,000 clones, 90% of them singletons. The material sequenced was peripheral blood, taken on day 0 of AZD1222 vaccination. The receptor set was obtained from an adult in good health.

V and J are TRBV27 and TRBJ2-7; D gene ambiguous. Trimming shortened V by 7 bases and J by 2 bases, and 9 bases separated the two germline ends. There are 12 residues in the CDR3. CDR1 and CDR2 from the germline V gene are MNHEY and SMNVEV (reference sequence). The CDR3 sequence is CASTWRPYEQYF. The CDR3 coding sequence is TGTGCCAGCACCTGGCGGCCCTACGAGCAGTACTTC.

J is TRBJ1-6 and V is TRBV15; D may be TRBD1 (6 bases). Germline CDR1 LNHNV, CDR2 YYDKDF (reference sequence). The CDR3 is 15 residues long. V gave up 0 bases and J gave up 6 bases, with 9 bases separating them. The CDR3 sequence is CATSRDGQSNSPLHF. DNA of the CDR3: TGTGCCACCAGCAGAGACGGACAGAGTAATTCACCCCTCCACTTT.

The chain carries TRBV11-3 and TRBJ2-2, with a tentative D call TRBD2 (6 bases). Germline-derived CDR1 and CDR2 are SGHNT and YENEEA. Trimming took 5 bases from V and 2 from J, leaving 9 bases between them. CDR3 length: 14 residues. The CDR3 bases are TGTGCCAGCAGCCCTAGCGTTAACACCGGGGAGCTGTTTTTT. Translating gives CASSPSVNTGELFF.

V is TRBV7-9 and J is TRBJ2-7, with D uncertain. Germline CDR1 reads SEHNR; CDR2 reads FQNEAQ (reference sequence). CDR3 length: 14 residues. Trimming took off 5 bases at V and 2 bases at J, with 13 bases between the two ends. The CDR3 DNA sequence: TGTGCCAGCAGCCCCAAGGCCGGAGCCTACGAGCAGTACTTC. This sequence encodes CASSPKAGAYEQYF.

This rearrangement joins TRBV6-5 to TRBJ1-1; 8 positions match TRBD1. J was trimmed by 0 bases and V by 2 bases; bases with no gene match: 5. Germline CDR1 reads MNHEY; CDR2 reads SVGAGI. The CDR3 length is 16 residues. CDR3 DNA: TGTGCCAGCAGTTACGGACAGGGACGCATGAACACTGAAGCTTTCTTT. This codes for CASSYGQGRMNTEAFF.

The V gene is TRBV29-1, the J gene TRBJ2-2; D gene uncertain. CDR1 is SQVTM, CDR2 ANQGSEA, per germline. V dropped 3 bases and J dropped 6 bases, with 11 bases sitting between them. CDR3 length equals 13 residues. The CDR3 protein is CSVELGRAGELFF. DNA for the CDR3: TGCAGCGTTGAGTTGGGTAGGGCCGGGGAGCTGTTTTTT.

V is TRBV19 and J is TRBJ2-5, with 7 bases aligning to TRBD2. Germline V gene lookup returns CDR1 LNHDA and CDR2 SQIVND (reference sequence). This CDR3 region has 15 residues. Trimming cost V 4 bases and J 3 bases; bases outside gene matches: 8. CDR3 nucleotides: TGTGCCAGTAGTAGGGGGGGTGCCTCAAAAGAGACCCAGTACTTC. The encoded protein is CASSRGGASKETQYF.

The rearrangement uses TRBV7-9 and TRBJ2-7; a possible D gene is TRBD1 (5 bases). The germline V gene encodes CDR1 SEHNR and CDR2 FQNEAQ (reference sequence). The ends were cut back, 3 bases at V and 3 bases at J, with 6 bases in the middle. The CDR3 consists of 12 residues. The DNA for the CDR3 is TGTGCCAGCAGCTTTGACAGCTACGAGCAGTACTTC. It is translated as CASSFDSYEQYF.

The chain joins TRBV19 to TRBJ1-6, with D unresolved. V gave up 6 bases and J gave up 0 bases, with 9 bases separating them. Per the germline V gene, CDR1 is LNHDA and CDR2 is SQIVND (reference sequence). There are 15 residues in the CDR3. In nucleotides, the CDR3 is TGTGCCAGTAGAGTTTTGAGCTCCTATAATTCACCCCTCCACTTT. Its translation is CASRVLSSYNSPLHF.

V and J are TRBV2 and TRBJ1-3, with D unclear. V was clipped by 3 bases and J by 7 bases, with 19 bases between them. The germline V gene encodes CDR1 SNHLY and CDR2 FYNNEI. This CDR3 is 16 amino acids long. The CDR3 sequence is CASSDARTQMANTIYF. CDR3 coding DNA: TGTGCCAGCAGTGACGCCAGGACGCAGATGGCGAACACCATATATTTT. The full variable domain, in which reference TRBV2 and TRBJ1-3 provide the parts outside the CDR3, is EPEVTQTPSHQVTQMGQEVILRCVPISNHLYFYWYRQILGQKVEFLVSFYNNEISEKSEIFDDQFSVERPDGSNFTLKIRSTKLEDSAMYFCASSDARTQMANTIYFGEGSWLTVV.

This rearrangement joins TRBV7-6 to TRBJ1-4, with 8 bases matching TRBD1. Germline V gives CDR1 SGHVS, CDR2 FNYEAQ. Unmatched junction bases numbered 13, after V lost 1 base and J lost 0 bases. The CDR3 covers 20 residues. The CDR3 coding sequence is TGTGCCAGCAGCTTAGTCGGGAGGGACAGGCTAAGTGCAACTAATGAAAAACTGTTTTTT. This gives the protein CASSLVGRDRLSATNEKLFF.

The chain links TRBV27 to TRBJ2-2; D not resolved. The V end was cut by 4 bases, the J end by 6 bases, with 9 bases between. The CDR3 runs to 13 residues. Germline V gene lookup returns CDR1 MNHEY and CDR2 SMNVEV (reference sequence). The CDR3 protein is CASSSPGAGELFF. DNA for the CDR3: TGTGCCAGCAGTTCCCCAGGTGCCGGGGAGCTGTTTTTT.